This T cell receptor (beta chain) came from a study of blood T cell repertoires in COVID-19 (TCRdb year 2020). Study-wide context: Samples covering the acute and convalescent phases of COVID-19 were provided by collaborators in the United States, Italy and Spain. The prospective study material was composed of cDNA or gDNA derived from T cells, B-cell-depleted T cells, or PBMCs. Subjects who had been exposed to COVID-19, were actively infected with it, or had recovered from it provided the deeply sampled blood TCRbeta repertoires that made up the dataset. The repertoires were released in a freely available public database meant as a resource for research on the immune response to SARS-CoV-2. Samples were obtained from the ongoing ImmuneRACE study (first 160 participants) and from about 1,300 subjects provided by 6 global collaborators. Sample metadata almost always included a de-identified subject ID, COVID-19 status, age in years and sex. Where available, HLA class I and class II types were obtained from metadata supplied by the sample provider rather than from assay-based typing.

As regards this clone: Its antigen is still unknown. Base qualities are missing; no much larger clone stands one base away.

Each collaborating institution followed its own protocols to collect whole blood in K2EDTA tubes. For TCRbeta analysis, collaborator samples were shipped as frozen whole blood, as isolated PBMCs, or as DNA extracted from either sample type. Points the paper makes about the study in general: The quantity of clinical and demographic metadata differed by source and by participant and was supplied without curation.

Trimming takes 1 base from V and 0 bases from J, and the germline ends sit 10 bases apart. The CDR3 covers 15 residues, taking in both the cysteine and the phenylalanine. Here the CDR3 DNA is all that survives: 45 bases in frame from base 1. CDR1 and CDR2 were assigned from the germline V gene as MDHEN and SYDVKM. The immunoSEQ Assay, a bias-controlled multiplex PCR, was used to amplify TCRbeta CDR3 regions from genomic DNA. The study's own analysis went as follows. The number of nucleated cells in each sample was estimated by amplification of reference gene primers within the assay. Sequence reads were collapsed and filtered to measure the absolute abundance of every unique TCRbeta CDR3 rearrangement. For each sample, productive Simpson clonality was calculated as the square root of Simpson's diversity index over productive rearrangements. TCRdb limited this immuneACCESS table to in-frame rearrangements with V and J called. A share of clones is missing; checked studies link under half to unresolved V genes, and the rest is unexplained. V, J and clone size reflect that table, while D and trimming were determined from the DNA. Across this sample there are around 40,000 clones, with 89% seen only once. Around a fifth of the sample lies in the top ten.

Sequencing used peripheral blood. The chain is assembled from TRBV28 and TRBJ2-7, and perhaps TRBD2 as D gene, on 5 matching bases. The sequence was obtained from a man aged 45 to 65 with active COVID-19. The base sequence is TGTGCCAGCAGTTTATTTGGCGGGCGCTCCTACGAGCAGTACTTC. This translates into CASSLFGGRSYEQYF. Extended through the reference TRBV28 and TRBJ2-7 proteins, this CDR3 yields the full variable domain: DVKVTQSSRYLVKRTGEKVFLECVQDMDHENMFWYRQDPGLGLRLIYFSYDVKMKEKGDIPEGYSVSREKKERFSLILESASTNQTSMYLCASSLFGGRSYEQYFGPGTRLTVT.